The 15 T cell receptor beta chains presented below share a single source sample, sequenced in a study of cytomegalovirus exposure and HLA in healthy donors. This PCR relied on a set of 60 Vbeta primers and 13 Jbeta primers. Clones were read by immunoSEQ multiplex PCR, and TCRdb kept only the in-frame ones, dropping some. The sample has 160,000 or so clones, approximately 90% seen once; the top ten hold 0.85%. Sequenced input: PBMCs. These receptors were collected from a woman aged 25 to 39 in good health and CMV-seronegative.

The CDR3 protein is CASSQDETSGPYNEQFF. CDR3 DNA sequence: TGCGCCAGCAGCCAAGATGAGACTAGCGGGCCTTACAATGAGCAGTTCTTC. The V gene is TRBV4-1, the J gene TRBJ2-1, with 10 bases aligning to TRBD2. In germline, CDR1 is MGHRA, CDR2 YSYEKL. This CDR3 spans 17 amino acids. V gave up 0 bases and J gave up 4 bases; unmatched junction bases: 6.

This chain connects TRBV5-1 to TRBJ2-2; the D gene is possibly TRBD1 (5 bases). V was trimmed by 4 bases and J by 7 bases, leaving 14 bases between them. The CDR3 spans 14 residues. Germline CDR1 SGHRS, CDR2 YFSETQ. The CDR3 sequence: CASSRQGFGGELFF. The CDR3 bases are TGCGCCAGCAGCCGGCAGGGCTTCGGCGGGGAGCTGTTTTTT.

CDR3 bases: TGTGCCAGCAGCCTAGACAGGAGGGGGAACACTGAAGCTTTCTTT. As protein: CASSLDRRGNTEAFF. The V and J genes are TRBV7-2 and TRBJ1-1; D may be TRBD1 (6 bases). Per the germline V gene, CDR1 is SGHTA and CDR2 is FQGNSA. This CDR3 has 15 amino acids. Trimming stripped 5 bases from V and 1 base from J, with 14 bases between.

V gene TRBV29-1 combines with J gene TRBJ2-2; 7 nucleotides align to TRBD1. V gave up 7 bases and J gave up 5 bases; unmatched junction bases: 10. The CDR3 runs 14 residues. CDR1 is SQVTM, CDR2 ANQGSEA, per germline. CDR3 DNA: TGCAGCGCTGGGACAGTCGTCGGAACCGGGGAGCTGTTTTTT. It is translated as CSAGTVVGTGELFF.

The CDR3 coding sequence is TGTGCCAGCAGTTCAGGGCTTGGGGGCTACACCTTC. Translation gives CASSSGLGGYTF. The rearrangement uses TRBV6-5 and TRBJ1-2, with TRBD1 as a possible D gene (5 bases). Looked up from germline, CDR1 is MNHEY and CDR2 is SVGAGI. V lost 4 bases and J lost 8, with 11 bases in between. The CDR3 has 12 residues.

The table lists this clone with a few counts. The V and J genes are TRBV6-5 and TRBJ1-1; TRBD1 is a possible D gene (6 bases). This CDR3 has 14 residues. The V gene's germline CDR1 is MNHEY and CDR2 SVGAGI. V lost 0 bases and J lost 6, with 11 bases in between. Here the CDR3 reads CASSYSGAWAEAFF. The CDR3 bases are TGTGCCAGCAGTTACTCGGGGGCCTGGGCTGAAGCTTTCTTT.

CDR3 in DNA: TGCGCCAGCAGCCAGACCCCAGGGGGCGCAGTGTCTGAAGCTTTCTTT. This translates into CASSQTPGGAVSEAFF. V and J are TRBV4-1 and TRBJ1-1; TRBD1 matches 8 bases. After removal of 3 bases from V and 6 bases from J, the junction contained 12 bases not matched to a gene. The CDR3 has 16 residues. Per the germline V gene, CDR1 is MGHRA and CDR2 is YSYEKL.

DNA for the CDR3: TGTGCCAGCAGACCGGGACAGGGAAATGGCTACACCTTC. Encoded protein: CASRPGQGNGYTF. The chain joins TRBV6-5 to TRBJ1-2; 9 nucleotides line up with TRBD1. This CDR3 spans 13 amino acids. Trimming took 6 bases from V and 6 from J; bases not matched to a gene: 5. Germline values: CDR1 MNHEY, CDR2 SVGAGI.

V usage is TRBV6-6 and J usage is TRBJ2-7; a possible D gene is TRBD2 (7 bases). Germline V gene data show CDR1 as MNHNY and CDR2 as SVGAGI (reference sequence). V gave up 7 bases and J gave up 6 bases, with 16 bases separating them. This CDR3 has 13 residues. The CDR3 DNA reads TGTGCCAGCACCTCTCGGGGAGGGGGCGAGCAGTACTTC. Its protein product is CASTSRGGGEQYF.

The chain is built from TRBV9 and TRBJ2-2; D possibly corresponds to TRBD1 (5 bases). V lost 4 bases and J 2 bases, leaving 18 bases between the germline ends. Germline lookup yields CDR1 SGDLS and CDR2 YYNGEE. The CDR3 loop spans 17 amino acids. This chain's CDR3 is CASSHPLGPRNTGELFF. In nucleotides, the CDR3 is TGTGCCAGCAGCCATCCCCTGGGGCCACGAAACACCGGGGAGCTGTTTTTT.

The chain links TRBV11-2 to TRBJ2-1, with TRBD1 matching 9 bases. Germline lookup yields CDR1 SGHAT and CDR2 FQNNGV. With V trimmed by 2 bases and J by 4 bases, 6 bases remained unmatched. This CDR3 has 16 residues. The CDR3 coding sequence is TGTGCCAGCAGCTTAAGATCCGGGACAGGGTACAATGAGCAGTTCTTC. Its protein is CASSLRSGTGYNEQFF.

This chain links TRBV19 with TRBJ1-1; D uncertain. V was pared by 6 bases and J by 1 base, with 15 bases between. Germline V lookup: CDR1 LNHDA, CDR2 SQIVND (reference sequence). The CDR3 loop spans 15 amino acids. The CDR3 DNA sequence: TGTGCCAGTAGCCCAAGCGGGATTGGGAACACTGAAGCTTTCTTT. Translating gives CASSPSGIGNTEAFF.

The chain recombines TRBV27 with TRBJ2-1, with a possible D match to TRBD2 (5 bases). Trimming stripped 5 bases from V and 0 bases from J, with 14 bases between. The CDR3 contains 16 residues. In germline, CDR1 is MNHEY, CDR2 SMNVEV (reference sequence). CDR3 residues: CASSAGLLSSYNEQFF. CDR3 in DNA: TGTGCCAGCAGTGCCGGACTCCTAAGCTCCTACAATGAGCAGTTCTTC.

This rearrangement joins TRBV19 to TRBJ1-4; D ambiguous. The germline gives CDR1 LNHDA, CDR2 SQIVND (reference sequence). There are 13 residues in the CDR3. The ends were cut back, 10 bases at V and 8 bases at J, with 17 bases in the middle. CDR3 protein: CATRSLVGEKLFF. CDR3 nucleotides: TGTGCCACAAGGAGTCTAGTCGGGGAAAAACTGTTTTTT.

The chain carries TRBV5-1 and TRBJ2-5, with D possibly being TRBD2 (5 bases). The CDR3 has 14 amino acids. The V end was cut by 1 base, the J end by 0 bases, with 7 bases between. Germline CDR1 SGHRS, CDR2 YFSETQ. The CDR3 DNA reads TGCGCCAGCAGCTTGCTCGGGGACCAAGAGACCCAGTACTTC. This translates into CASSLLGDQETQYF.